One and the same sample provided the 19 T cell receptor beta chains below, sequenced in a study of blood T cell repertoires in COVID-19. Using immunoSEQ multiplex PCR, the repertoire was profiled, and TCRdb retains in-frame clones only, with some absent. The profile shows approximately 350,000 clones, roughly 89% of them singletons. Sequencing was performed on peripheral blood. The source is a woman between 18 and 29 years old who had recovered from COVID-19.

This clone was picked up a small number of times. This chain connects TRBV7-2 to TRBJ1-5; maybe TRBD1 (6 bases). Germline V CDR1 and CDR2: SGHTA, FQGNSA. This CDR3 is built from 15 residues. V was shortened by 5 bases and J by 6 bases, with 17 bases between the two germline ends. The CDR3 protein is CASSPREGRGQPQHF. The CDR3 bases are TGTGCCAGCAGCCCGAGAGAAGGCAGGGGTCAGCCCCAGCATTTT.

The V and J genes are TRBV4-3 and TRBJ2-3, with 7 bases fitting TRBD2. With V trimmed by 0 bases and J by 6 bases, 9 bases remained unmatched. This CDR3 is 16 amino acids long. Germline-derived CDR1 and CDR2 are LGHNA and YSLEER. The CDR3 DNA is TGCGCCAGCAGCCAAGATTCTGGCGGGAGAGGGGATACGCAGTATTTT. This encodes CASSQDSGGRGDTQYF.

The chain has TRBV30 and TRBJ2-7; D call uncertain. There are 11 residues in the CDR3. Between the trimmed V and J ends, which lost 1 base and 4 bases, there was a span of 5 bases. Germline lookup yields CDR1 GTSNPN and CDR2 SVGIG (reference sequence). CDR3 residues: CAWSGAYEQYV. The CDR3, as DNA: TGTGCCTGGAGTGGAGCTTACGAGCAGTACGTC.

The J gene is TRBJ2-1, the V gene TRBV7-2; possible D gene TRBD2, 5 bases. Germline V gene sequence: CDR1 SGHTA, CDR2 FQGNSA. The CDR3 consists of 14 residues. The ends were cut back, 5 bases at V and 6 bases at J, with 14 bases in the middle. CDR3 DNA sequence: TGTGCCAGCAGCCGGGGATGGGTAGGCAATGAGCAGTTCTTC. Protein: CASSRGWVGNEQFF.

Remarks on this clone: The junction departs from germline at one end; a sequencing error may be responsible. The CDR3 nucleotides are TGTGCCAGTAGTACACAGGTGAATCGGCCCCAGCATTTT. Translation gives CASSTQVNRPQHF. V is TRBV19 and J is TRBJ1-5; perhaps TRBD1 as D (5 bases). The CDR3 is 13 amino acids. Germline lookup yields CDR1 LNHDA and CDR2 SQIVND (reference sequence).

CDR3 in DNA: TGTGCCACCAGTGATACGTCTCACGGACAGGGAAAGCCCCAGCATTTT. Its protein is CATSDTSHGQGKPQHF. V usage is TRBV24-1 and J usage is TRBJ1-5; 8 nucleotides match TRBD1. CDR1 and CDR2 from the germline V gene are KGHDR and SFDVKD. V dropped 3 bases and J dropped 8; count of bases not matched to a gene: 11. The CDR3 consists of 16 residues.

The chain recombines TRBV15 with TRBJ1-4; TRBD1 aligns across 7 bases. J gave up 3 bases and V 1 base, and 11 bases lay outside the gene matches. The CDR3 length is 18 residues. Germline CDR1 is LNHNV and CDR2 is YYDKDF (reference sequence). The CDR3 DNA follows: TGTGCCACCAGCAGAGGGGGGGACGGGACAGTCGCTAATGAAAAACTGTTTTTT. This codes for CATSRGGDGTVANEKLFF.

The chain combines TRBV24-1 with TRBJ2-5; the D is unclear. The V and J ends lost 5 bases and 3 bases respectively, with 6 bases between them. Germline assignment: CDR1 KGHDR and CDR2 SFDVKD. This CDR3 has 12 amino acids. CDR3 sequence (DNA): TGTGCCACCAGTGGACTTGAAGAGACCCAGTACTTC. Translating it yields CATSGLEETQYF.

The CDR3 is CASSLQTGRSSGNTIYF. In DNA form, the CDR3 reads TGTGCCAGCAGCCTACAGACAGGTCGGAGCTCTGGAAACACCATATATTTT. The chain is built from TRBV7-9 and TRBJ1-3; D may be TRBD1 (6 bases). CDR1 and CDR2 from the germline V gene are SEHNR and FQNEAQ (reference sequence). This CDR3 contains 17 residues. V lost 5 bases, J lost 0 bases, and 17 bases lay in between.

CDR3 region: CASSSGFGQPQHF. The CDR3 DNA sequence: TGTGCCAGCAGCTCAGGGTTCGGTCAGCCCCAGCATTTT. V usage is TRBV11-2 and J usage is TRBJ1-5; possible D gene TRBD1, 5 bases. Trimming stripped 4 bases from V and 6 bases from J, with 10 bases between. The CDR3 has 13 residues. Germline values: CDR1 SGHAT, CDR2 FQNNGV.

V usage is TRBV6-2 or TRBV6-3 and J usage is TRBJ2-2; TRBD2 agrees at 9 bases. CDR1 and CDR2 (germline): MNHEY, SVGEGT. This CDR3 spans 16 amino acids. V was clipped by 6 bases and J by 1 base; unmatched bases: 6. CDR3 in amino acids: CASSNRLAENTGELFF. The DNA for the CDR3 is TGTGCCAGCAGCAATCGACTAGCGGAGAACACCGGGGAGCTGTTTTTT.

The chain recombines TRBV6-4 with TRBJ1-5; 11 nucleotides line up with TRBD1. The trim removed 0 bases at V and 6 bases at J, leaving 1 base unmatched. Per the germline V gene, CDR1 is MRHNA and CDR2 is SNTAGT. This CDR3 region has 15 residues. The CDR3 region is CASSDSGTGGQPQHF. CDR3 in DNA: TGTGCCAGCAGTGACTCCGGGACAGGGGGTCAGCCCCAGCATTTT.

The CDR3 loop is CASSRRDSDGDTQYF. The CDR3 nucleotides read TGCGCCAGCAGCCGCCGGGACTCCGACGGAGATACGCAGTATTTT. The rearrangement links TRBV4-3 to TRBJ2-3, with a weak D call TRBD2 (6 bases). The germline gives CDR1 LGHNA, CDR2 YSLEER. V gave up 4 bases and J gave up 5 bases, with 16 bases separating them. CDR3 length equals 15 residues.

This chain uses TRBV6-5 with TRBJ1-4, with D unclear. This CDR3 is built from 14 residues. Between the trimmed V and J ends, which lost 2 bases and 8 bases, there was a span of 12 bases. Germline CDR1 is MNHEY and CDR2 is SVGAGI. The DNA for the CDR3 is TGTGCCAGCAGTTACGGGCGGGTGGGAGAAAAACTGTTTTTT. Protein sequence: CASSYGRVGEKLFF.

The chain carries TRBV6-5 and TRBJ1-2, with a possible D match to TRBD1 (5 bases). V shed 6 bases and J shed 4 bases, with 9 bases lying between them. The CDR3 is made up of 12 amino acids. Germline V gene data show CDR1 as MNHEY and CDR2 as SVGAGI. CDR3 loop: CASRTDLYGYTF. DNA of the CDR3: TGTGCCAGCAGGACAGACCTCTATGGCTACACCTTC.

This sequence joins TRBV4-1 and TRBJ2-1, with a tentative D call TRBD2 (6 bases). The CDR3 loop spans 15 amino acids. The V gene's germline CDR1 is MGHRA and CDR2 YSYEKL. Trimming removed 3 bases from V and 6 bases from J, with 15 bases in between. The CDR3: CASSQTGDRINEQFF. CDR3 nucleotide sequence: TGCGCCAGCAGCCAGACGGGAGATCGGATCAATGAGCAGTTCTTC.

The rearrangement links TRBV27 to TRBJ1-2; D unresolved. CDR1 and CDR2 (germline): MNHEY, SMNVEV (reference sequence). CDR3 length equals 13 residues. The germline V and J ends were trimmed by 6 bases and 8 bases, with 16 bases remaining between them. CDR3 amino acids: CASRLTSGWGYTF. The CDR3 coding sequence is TGTGCCAGCAGACTAACGAGCGGCTGGGGCTACACCTTC.

The chain joins TRBV19 to TRBJ2-1, with 8 bases lining up with TRBD2. Unmatched junction bases numbered 4, after V lost 5 bases and J lost 4 bases. The CDR3 covers 14 residues. From germline, CDR1 is LNHDA and CDR2 SQIVND (reference sequence). CDR3 protein: CASSLLADYNEQFF. The DNA for the CDR3 is TGTGCCAGTAGTTTACTAGCGGATTACAATGAGCAGTTCTTC.

This rearrangement joins TRBV7-8 to TRBJ2-7; weak D call: TRBD2 (6 bases). CDR1 is SGHVS, CDR2 FQNEAQ, per germline. V lost 1 base, J lost 2 bases, and 9 bases lay in between. The CDR3 is 14 amino acids. CDR3 sequence: CASSLGAGPYEQYV. The DNA for the CDR3 is TGTGCCAGCAGCTTAGGAGCGGGCCCCTACGAGCAGTACGTC.